These 21 T cell receptor beta chains originate from one sample sequenced in a study of blood T cell repertoires in COVID-19. The table came from immunoSEQ multiplex PCR; TCRdb's copy has only in-frame clones and leaves some out. The data show some 300,000 clones, about nine tenths seen once. Sample: PBMCs or T cells enriched from blood (not recorded which). All receptors derive from a woman in her forties or fifties who had been exposed to COVID-19.

As regards this clone: Other DNA sequences in this sample translate to the same CDR3. This sequence joins TRBV5-4 and TRBJ2-1; D remains unclear. The V end was cut by 0 bases, the J end by 0 bases, with 4 bases between. The CDR3 is made up of 14 amino acids. Germline lookup yields CDR1 SGHNT and CDR2 YYREEE (reference sequence). As DNA, the CDR3 is TGTGCCAGCAGCTTGGTGAGCTCCTACAATGAGCAGTTCTTC. It translates to CASSLVSSYNEQFF.

The J gene is TRBJ2-1, the V gene TRBV10-3; D is ambiguous. Trimming removed 0 bases at V and 7 bases at J, with 13 bases between. Germline V gene sequence: CDR1 ENHRY, CDR2 SYGVKD. The CDR3 length is 15 residues. The CDR3 is CAISESIFTGNEQFF. The CDR3 coding sequence is TGTGCCATCAGTGAGTCGATATTCACCGGGAATGAGCAGTTCTTC.

The V call is TRBV7-2, the J call TRBJ1-1; D might be TRBD1 (6 bases). Germline loops: CDR1 SGHTA, CDR2 FQGNSA. V dropped 1 base and J dropped 10 bases, with 13 bases sitting between them. The CDR3 runs 13 residues. CDR3 in amino acids: CASSLVGAGVAFF. Here the CDR3 DNA reads TGTGCCAGCAGCTTAGTAGGAGCAGGGGTAGCTTTCTTT.

The chain recombines TRBV19 with TRBJ2-1; 9 bases match TRBD2. Per germline, CDR1 LNHDA and CDR2 SQIVND (reference sequence). The length of the CDR3 is 14 residues. Trimming at V came to 1 base and at J to 10 bases, leaving 5 bases not matched to a gene. The CDR3 protein is CASSIGTSDNEQFF. The CDR3 DNA is TGTGCCAGTAGTATAGGGACTAGCGATAACGAGCAGTTCTTC.

The chain employs TRBV5-1 and TRBJ1-2; the match to TRBD1 covers 9 bases. Germline CDR1 and CDR2: SGHRS and YFSETQ. V was clipped by 4 bases and J by 8 bases; unmatched bases: 9. There are 14 residues in the CDR3. CDR3 DNA sequence: TGCGCCAGCAGCCCTGACAGGGGGTTGAGAGGCTACACCTTC. It codes for CASSPDRGLRGYTF. The full variable domain, in which reference TRBV5-1 and TRBJ1-2 provide the parts outside the CDR3, is KAGVTQTPRYLIKTRGQQVTLSCSPISGHRSVSWYQQTPGQGLQFLFEYFSETQRNKGNFPGRFSGRQFSNSRSEMNVSTLELGDSALYLCASSPDRGLRGYTFGSGTRLTVV.

This chain uses TRBV28 with TRBJ1-1; TRBD1 aligns across 9 bases. J was trimmed by 6 bases and V by 4 bases; bases with no gene match: 9. Germline V CDR1 and CDR2: MDHEN, SYDVKM. The CDR3 extends over 15 amino acids. Written as DNA, the CDR3 is TGTGCCAGCAGTTGGGGGACAGGGCGGCGCGCTGAAGCTTTCTTT. Translation gives CASSWGTGRRAEAFF.

CDR3 in amino acids: CASSQEQGAGELFF. The DNA of the CDR3 is TGTGCCAGCAGCCAAGAACAGGGTGCCGGGGAGCTGTTTTTT. J is TRBJ2-2 and V is TRBV3-1 (or the pseudogene TRBV3-2), with D perhaps TRBD1 (6 bases). Trimming stripped 0 bases from V and 6 bases from J, with 8 bases between. Germline CDR1 reads LGHDT; CDR2 reads YNNKEL (reference sequence). The CDR3 extends over 14 amino acids.

Regarding this clone: Distinct nucleotide sequences in the sample also encode this CDR3. The chain links TRBV18 to TRBJ1-5, with 7 bases aligning to TRBD1. Germline values: CDR1 KGHSH, CDR2 LQKENI. V was pared by 3 bases and J by 7 bases, with 9 bases of the junction left unmatched. The CDR3 is made up of 15 amino acids. Written as DNA, the CDR3 is TGTGCCAGCTCACCCGGTACAGGGGTGGGACAGCCCCAGCATTTT. Its translation: CASSPGTGVGQPQHF.

The CDR3 DNA is TGTGCCAGCAGTTTCCGCGAGGCCTACACTGAAGCTTTCTTT. It translates to CASSFREAYTEAFF. The rearrangement joins TRBV28 to TRBJ1-1; D is unclear. Trimming took 3 bases from V and 3 from J, leaving 11 bases between them. The CDR3 is 14 residues long. From germline, CDR1 is MDHEN and CDR2 SYDVKM.

The chain combines TRBV5-1 with TRBJ2-3; 7 positions match TRBD2. Germline trimming cut 0 bases from V and 2 bases from J; bases unmatched to any gene: 6. The germline V gene encodes CDR1 SGHRS and CDR2 YFSETQ. The CDR3 loop spans 16 amino acids. The CDR3 reads CASSLVGGSNTDTQYF. In DNA form, the CDR3 reads TGCGCCAGCAGCTTGGTAGGCGGGAGTAACACAGATACGCAGTATTTT.

The gene calls are TRBV7-9 and TRBJ1-1; D ambiguous. V shed 1 base and J shed 1 base, with 10 bases lying between them. There are 15 residues in the CDR3. The germline V gene encodes CDR1 SEHNR and CDR2 FQNEAQ (reference sequence). The CDR3 nucleotides read TGTGCCAGCAGCTTAGGATACGGCGGGAACACTGAAGCTTTCTTT. The encoded protein is CASSLGYGGNTEAFF.

V gene TRBV10-3 combines with J gene TRBJ2-3, with 9 bases aligning to TRBD1. Germline CDR1 is ENHRY and CDR2 is SYGVKD. The ends lost 10 bases at V and 3 bases at J; junction bases unmatched: 5. This CDR3 spans 13 amino acids. The DNA for the CDR3 is TGTGCCACCGGGACAGGGTCAACAGATACGCAGTATTTT. It codes for CATGTGSTDTQYF.

The chain has TRBV25-1 and TRBJ2-7; D unclear. CDR1 MGHDK and CDR2 SYGVNS come from the germline V gene. The CDR3 extends over 13 amino acids. V was trimmed by 4 bases and J by 0 bases, leaving 7 bases between them. CDR3 residues: CASSGQLSYEQYF. For the CDR3, the DNA is TGTGCCAGCAGTGGACAACTCTCCTACGAGCAGTACTTC.

The genes are TRBV27 and TRBJ1-4, with no clear D. Germline loops: CDR1 MNHEY, CDR2 SMNVEV (reference sequence). The CDR3 totals 14 residues. Trimming took off 3 bases at V and 1 base at J, with 6 bases between the two ends. For the CDR3, the DNA is TGTGCCAGCAGTTTGGAGGGAACTAATGAAAAACTGTTTTTT. This codes for CASSLEGTNEKLFF.

This rearrangement joins TRBV6-5 to TRBJ2-7; 7 bases are shared with TRBD2. With V trimmed by 6 bases and J by 7 bases, 12 bases remained unmatched. Per the germline V gene, CDR1 is MNHEY and CDR2 is SVGAGI. This CDR3 spans 14 amino acids. CDR3 protein: CASRPTAGTGEQYF. The CDR3, as DNA: TGTGCCAGCAGGCCCACAGCGGGGACCGGTGAGCAGTACTTC.

Points on this clone: The junction does not match germline at one end; this may be a read error. The gene calls are TRBV3-1 (or the pseudogene TRBV3-2) and TRBJ2-1; 11 bases align to TRBD2. The CDR3 runs to 20 residues. Germline assignment: CDR1 LGHDT and CDR2 YNNKEL (reference sequence). The CDR3 DNA reads as TGTGTCAGCAGCAGATTTTCCGGGACTAGCGGTGGAAGCTCCTACAATGAGCAGTTCTTC. As protein: CVSSRFSGTSGGSSYNEQFF.

The chain links TRBV11-2 to TRBJ1-4, with 8 positions matching TRBD1. The CDR3 runs to 15 residues. V was pared by 5 bases and J by 0 bases, with 2 bases of the junction left unmatched. The germline V gene encodes CDR1 SGHAT and CDR2 FQNNGV. The CDR3 spells CASSLRGPTNEKLFF. CDR3 in DNA: TGTGCCAGCAGCCTCAGGGGGCCAACTAATGAAAAACTGTTTTTT.

J is TRBJ1-4 and V is TRBV7-9, with D possibly TRBD1 on 6 matching bases. Germline V gene data show CDR1 as SEHNR and CDR2 as FQNEAQ (reference sequence). V lost 4 bases, J lost 0 bases, and 12 bases lay in between. The CDR3 runs to 16 residues. Here the CDR3 reads CASSSPGQSTNEKLFF. In DNA, the CDR3 is TGTGCCAGCAGCTCCCCCGGACAGTCAACTAATGAAAAACTGTTTTTT.

The chain couples TRBV4-1 to TRBJ2-7; 11 bases fit TRBD1. V was clipped by 1 base and J by 6 bases; unmatched bases: 8. This CDR3 region has 16 residues. Germline V gene lookup returns CDR1 MGHRA and CDR2 YSYEKL. For the CDR3, the DNA is TGCGCCAGCAGCCAAGGATCCGGACAGGGGGCGCGCGAGCAGTACTTC. This translates into CASSQGSGQGAREQYF.

The chain is built from TRBV6-5 and TRBJ1-2, with D tentatively TRBD1 (5 bases). The CDR3 totals 15 residues. Germline V gene lookup returns CDR1 MNHEY and CDR2 SVGAGI. The V end lost 6 bases, the J end lost 2 bases, and 16 bases lay between the germline ends. The CDR3 nucleotides are TGTGCCAGCAGGTTAAAGGCAGGGCCAAACTATGGCTACACCTTC. Its translation: CASRLKAGPNYGYTF.

This CDR3 reads CASRAGVNTEAFF. The CDR3 nucleotides read TGTGCCAGTAGGGCAGGGGTTAACACTGAAGCTTTCTTT. The chain carries TRBV19 and TRBJ1-1; D is perhaps TRBD1 (6 bases). The CDR3 has 13 amino acids. Germline CDR1 is LNHDA and CDR2 is SQIVND (reference sequence). V gave up 6 bases and J gave up 2 bases, with 10 bases separating them.